This T cell receptor (beta chain) was captured by sequencing in a study of long-term antiretroviral therapy in people with HIV. A minimum of one pre-ART and two post-ART PBMC samples existed for each donor. Sequencing used immunoSEQ v3.0 at survey level. Per-sample targets for sequencing were about 35,000-55,000 T-cell genomes. Profiled with immunoSEQ multiplex PCR; TCRdb holds only in-frame clones, not every one. The sample holds some 16,000 clones, more than 60% seen once. The CDR3 totals 16 residues. Germline lookup yields CDR1 SGHNT and CDR2 YYREEE (reference sequence). Trimming left V 3 bases short and J 6 bases short, with 16 bases between. To note about this clone: Antigen: not known.

Whole-study findings and limits: Even long-term ART left TRB diversity below transplant donor controls, despite gains. Blood, drawn from the mid-2000s to the late 2010s, may reflect older ART regimens.

Sequences were derived from unsorted PBMCs, sampled 2.1 years after starting antiretroviral therapy. The sequence derives from a man aged 40-49 years with HIV. The chain is built from TRBV5-4 and TRBJ1-6; tentatively, D is TRBD1 (6 bases). This CDR3 is CASSWSGGALNSPLHF. The CDR3 DNA is TGTGCCAGCAGCTGGTCGGGGGGGGCGCTTAATTCACCCCTCCACTTT. Using reference TRBV5-4 and TRBJ1-6 for the parts outside the CDR3, the full variable domain is ETGVTQSPTHLIKTRGQQVTLRCSSQSGHNTVSWYQQALGQGPQFIFQYYREEENGRGNFPPRFSGLQFPNYSSELNVNALELDDSALYLCASSWSGGALNSPLHFGNGTRLTVT.